The T cell receptor beta chain described here comes from a study of T-cell memory formation after mild COVID-19. The V gene lost 5 bases and the J gene lost 0 bases, with 17 bases spanning the gap. CDR3 length: 17 residues. Germline lookup yields CDR1 KGHDR and CDR2 SFDVKD. TCRdb recomputed calls from the 5' RACE reads with MiXCR, one row per CDR3 protein. Altogether some 30,000 distinct CDR3 sequences are present, approximately 7% being singletons, with the ten largest covering roughly an eighth. This clonotype was recorded a few times. Material for sequencing was PBMCs or a T cell subset sorted from them (not recorded which). This TCR derives from an adult woman who had mild COVID-19 (a few samples of this study predate the infection). Cell type and time point are not known. V gene TRBV24-1 combines with J gene TRBJ2-3; TRBD2 might be the D (5 bases). CDR3 residues: CATSASVRGSSTDTQYF. In nucleotides, the CDR3 is TGTGCCACCAGTGCTTCGGTACGAGGGTCTAGCACAGATACGCAGTATTTT.